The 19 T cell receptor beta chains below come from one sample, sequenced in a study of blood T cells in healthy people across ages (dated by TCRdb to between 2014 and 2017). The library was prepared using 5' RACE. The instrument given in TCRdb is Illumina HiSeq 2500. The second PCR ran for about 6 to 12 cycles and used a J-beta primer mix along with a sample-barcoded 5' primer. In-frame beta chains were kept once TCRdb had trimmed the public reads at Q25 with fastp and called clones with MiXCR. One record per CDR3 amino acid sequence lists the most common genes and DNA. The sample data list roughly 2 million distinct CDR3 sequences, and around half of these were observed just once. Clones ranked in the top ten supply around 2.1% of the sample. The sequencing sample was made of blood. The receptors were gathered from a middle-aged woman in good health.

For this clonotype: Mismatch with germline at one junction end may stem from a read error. The CDR3 loop reads CASSYGQAGQGTQYF. Written as DNA, the CDR3 is TGTGCCAGCAGCTATGGACAGGCTGGACAAGGGACCCAGTACTTC. The J gene is TRBJ2-5, the V gene TRBV7-9; 7 nucleotides match TRBD1. This CDR3 is 15 amino acids long. Germline V gene sequence: CDR1 SEHNR, CDR2 FQNEAQ (reference sequence).

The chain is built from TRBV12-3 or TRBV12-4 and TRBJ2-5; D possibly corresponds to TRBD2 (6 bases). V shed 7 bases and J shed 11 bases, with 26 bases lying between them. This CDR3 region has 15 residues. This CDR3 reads CASTRGGTGAYGQYF. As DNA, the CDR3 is TGTGCCAGCACTCGTGGGGGGACGGGAGCCTACGGGCAGTACTTC.

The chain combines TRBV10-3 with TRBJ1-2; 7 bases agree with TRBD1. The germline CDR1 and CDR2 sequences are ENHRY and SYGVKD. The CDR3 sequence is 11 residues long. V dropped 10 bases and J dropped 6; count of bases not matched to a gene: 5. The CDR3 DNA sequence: TGTGCCACCGCCAGGGGGGATGGCTACACCTTC. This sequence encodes CATARGDGYTF.

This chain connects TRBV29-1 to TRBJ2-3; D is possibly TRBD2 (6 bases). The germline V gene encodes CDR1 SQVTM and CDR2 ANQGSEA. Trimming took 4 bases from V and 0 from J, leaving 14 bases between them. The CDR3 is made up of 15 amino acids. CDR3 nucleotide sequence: TGCAGCGTTGTCGGTGGGGACTCTAGCACAGATACGCAGTATTTT. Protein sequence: CSVVGGDSSTDTQYF.

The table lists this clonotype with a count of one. CDR3 bases: TGTGCCAGCAGCTACAAAGAGGGGACTAGCGGGGGGCAAGAGACCCAGTACTTC. It codes for CASSYKEGTSGGQETQYF. The chain joins TRBV6-2 or TRBV6-3 to TRBJ2-5; TRBD2 aligns across 15 bases. Germline CDR1 reads MNHEY; CDR2 reads SVGEGT. The V segment lost 6 bases and the J segment 2 bases; nucleotides outside the gene matches: 10. The CDR3 loop spans 18 amino acids.

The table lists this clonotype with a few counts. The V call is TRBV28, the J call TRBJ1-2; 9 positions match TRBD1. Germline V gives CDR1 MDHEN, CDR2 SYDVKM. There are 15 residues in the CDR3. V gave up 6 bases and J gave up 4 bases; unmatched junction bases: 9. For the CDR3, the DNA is TGTGCCAGCAGCCCCCTCGGACAGGGGACCTATGGCTACACCTTC. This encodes CASSPLGQGTYGYTF.

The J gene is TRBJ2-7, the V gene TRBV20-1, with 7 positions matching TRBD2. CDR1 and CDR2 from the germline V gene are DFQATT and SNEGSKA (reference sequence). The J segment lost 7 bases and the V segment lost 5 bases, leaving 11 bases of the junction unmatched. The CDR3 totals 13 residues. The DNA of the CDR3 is TGCAGTGCTCCCGCTAGCGGCGGGTGTGAGCAGTACTTC. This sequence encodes CSAPASGGCEQYF.

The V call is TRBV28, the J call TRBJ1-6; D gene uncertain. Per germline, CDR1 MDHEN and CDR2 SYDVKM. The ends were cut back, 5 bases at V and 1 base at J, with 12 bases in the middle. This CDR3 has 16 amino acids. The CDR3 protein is CASSPPGLSYNSPLHF. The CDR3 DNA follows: TGTGCCAGCAGTCCACCCGGACTTTCCTATAATTCACCCCTCCACTTT.

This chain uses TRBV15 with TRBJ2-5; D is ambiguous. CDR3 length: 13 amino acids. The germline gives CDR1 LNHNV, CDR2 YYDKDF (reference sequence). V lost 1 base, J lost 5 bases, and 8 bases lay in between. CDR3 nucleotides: TGTGCCACCAGCAGAGTAAATGGGGAGACCCAGTACTTC. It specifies CATSRVNGETQYF.

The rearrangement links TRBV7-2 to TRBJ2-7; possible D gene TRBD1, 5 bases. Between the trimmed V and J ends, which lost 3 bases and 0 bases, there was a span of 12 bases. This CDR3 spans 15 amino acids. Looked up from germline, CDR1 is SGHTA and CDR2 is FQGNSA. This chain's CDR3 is CASSFAHRSSYEQYF. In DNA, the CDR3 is TGTGCCAGCAGCTTTGCCCACAGGAGCTCCTACGAGCAGTACTTC. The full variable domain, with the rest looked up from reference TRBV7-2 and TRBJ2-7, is GAGVSQSPSNKVTEKGKDVELRCDPISGHTALYWYRQSLGQGLEFLIYFQGNSAPDKSGLPSDRFSAERTGGSVSTLTIQRTQQEDSAVYLCASSFAHRSSYEQYFGPGTRLTVT.

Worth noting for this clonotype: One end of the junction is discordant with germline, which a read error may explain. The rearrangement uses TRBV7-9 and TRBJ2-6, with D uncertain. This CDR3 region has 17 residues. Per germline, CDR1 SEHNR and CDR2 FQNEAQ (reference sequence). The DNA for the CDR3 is TGTGCCATCAGCTTAGCTATGGCGGACCCTGGGGCCAACGTCCTGACTTTC. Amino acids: CAISLAMADPGANVLTF.

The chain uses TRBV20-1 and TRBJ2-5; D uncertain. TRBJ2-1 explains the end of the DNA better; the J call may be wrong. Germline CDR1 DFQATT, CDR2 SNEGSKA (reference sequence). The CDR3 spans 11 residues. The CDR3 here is CSGLPQETQFF. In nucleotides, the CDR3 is TGCAGTGGGTTACCGCAAGAGACCCAGTTCTTC.

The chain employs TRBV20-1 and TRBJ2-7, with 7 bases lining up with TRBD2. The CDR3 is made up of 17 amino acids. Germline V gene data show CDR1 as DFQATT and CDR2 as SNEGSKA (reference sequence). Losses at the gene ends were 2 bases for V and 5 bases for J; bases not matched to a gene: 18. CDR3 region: CSARRGLRGEVNHEQYF. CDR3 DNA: TGCAGTGCTAGACGAGGCCTTCGGGGGGAAGTTAACCACGAGCAGTACTTC.

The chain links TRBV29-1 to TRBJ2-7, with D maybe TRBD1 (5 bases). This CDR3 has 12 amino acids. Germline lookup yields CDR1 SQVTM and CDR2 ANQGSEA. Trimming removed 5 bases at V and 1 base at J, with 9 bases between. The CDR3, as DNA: TGCAGCGTTAGGGCAGGGTCCTACGAGCAGTACTTC. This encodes CSVRAGSYEQYF.

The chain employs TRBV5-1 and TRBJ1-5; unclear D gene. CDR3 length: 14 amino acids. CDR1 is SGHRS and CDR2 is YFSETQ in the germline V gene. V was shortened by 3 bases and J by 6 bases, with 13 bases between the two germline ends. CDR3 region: CASSCEGRGQPQHF. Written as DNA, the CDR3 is TGCGCCAGCAGCTGTGAGGGTCGAGGTCAGCCCCAGCATTTT.

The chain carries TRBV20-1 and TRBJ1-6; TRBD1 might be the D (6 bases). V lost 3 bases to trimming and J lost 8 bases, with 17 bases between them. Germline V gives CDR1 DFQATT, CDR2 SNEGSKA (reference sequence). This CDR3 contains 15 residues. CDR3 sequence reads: CSARRGGRMDSPLHF. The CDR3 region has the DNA TGCAGTGCTAGGCGTGGGGGGCGCATGGATTCACCCCTCCACTTT.

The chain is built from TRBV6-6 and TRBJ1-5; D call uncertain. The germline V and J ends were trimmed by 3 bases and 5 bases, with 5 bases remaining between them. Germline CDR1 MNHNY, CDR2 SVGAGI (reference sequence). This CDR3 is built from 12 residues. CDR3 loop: CASSYRDQPQHF. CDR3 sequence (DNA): TGTGCCAGCAGTTATAGGGATCAGCCCCAGCATTTT.

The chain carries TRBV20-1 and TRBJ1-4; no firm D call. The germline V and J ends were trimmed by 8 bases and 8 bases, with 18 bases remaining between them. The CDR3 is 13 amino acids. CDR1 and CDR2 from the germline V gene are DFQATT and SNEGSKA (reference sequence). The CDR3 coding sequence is TGCAGTACCTTAACCACGCGTGGGGAAAAACTGTTTTTT. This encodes CSTLTTRGEKLFF.

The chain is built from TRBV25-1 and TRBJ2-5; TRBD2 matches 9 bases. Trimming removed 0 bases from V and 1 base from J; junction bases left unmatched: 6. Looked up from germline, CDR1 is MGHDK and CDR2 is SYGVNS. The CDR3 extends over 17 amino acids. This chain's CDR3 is CASSEYSLAGSQETQYF. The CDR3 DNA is TGTGCCAGCAGTGAATATTCTCTAGCGGGGAGCCAAGAGACCCAGTACTTC.